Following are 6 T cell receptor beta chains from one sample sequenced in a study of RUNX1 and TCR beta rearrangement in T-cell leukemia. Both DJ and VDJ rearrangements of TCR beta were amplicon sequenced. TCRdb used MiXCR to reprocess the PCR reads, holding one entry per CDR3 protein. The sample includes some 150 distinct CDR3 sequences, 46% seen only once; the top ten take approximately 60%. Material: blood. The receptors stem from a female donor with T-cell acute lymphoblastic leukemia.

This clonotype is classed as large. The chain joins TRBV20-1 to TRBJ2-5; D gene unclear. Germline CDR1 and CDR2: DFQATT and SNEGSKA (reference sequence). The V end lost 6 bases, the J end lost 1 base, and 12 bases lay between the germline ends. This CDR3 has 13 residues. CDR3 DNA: TGCAGTGCGAAACGGACGACCCAAGAGACCCAGTACTTC. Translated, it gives CSAKRTTQETQYF.

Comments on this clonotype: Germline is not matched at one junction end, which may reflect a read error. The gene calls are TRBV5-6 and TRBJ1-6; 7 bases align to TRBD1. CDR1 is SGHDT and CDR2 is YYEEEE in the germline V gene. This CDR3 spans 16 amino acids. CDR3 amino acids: CASSLGGGSYNSPRNF. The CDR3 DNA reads TGTGCCAGCAGCTTGGGAGGGGGCAGTTATAATTCACCCCGCAACTTT. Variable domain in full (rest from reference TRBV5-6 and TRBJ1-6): DAGVTQSPTHLIKTRGQQVTLRCSPKSGHDTVSWYQQALGQGPQFIFQYYEEEERQRGNFPDRFSGHQFPNYSSELNVNALLLGDSALYLCASSLGGGSYNSPRNFGNGTRLTVT.

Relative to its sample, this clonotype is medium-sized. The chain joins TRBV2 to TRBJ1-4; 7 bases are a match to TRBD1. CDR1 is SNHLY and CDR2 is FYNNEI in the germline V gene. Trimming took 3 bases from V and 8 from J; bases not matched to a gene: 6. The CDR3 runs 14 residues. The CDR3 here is CASSEGRGDEKLFF. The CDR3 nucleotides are TGTGCCAGCAGTGAGGGCAGGGGGGACGAAAAACTGTTTTTT.

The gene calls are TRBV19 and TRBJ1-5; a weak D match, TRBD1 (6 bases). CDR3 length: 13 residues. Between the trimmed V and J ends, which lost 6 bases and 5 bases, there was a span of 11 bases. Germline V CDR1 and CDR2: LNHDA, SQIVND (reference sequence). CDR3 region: CASRDSTYQPQHF. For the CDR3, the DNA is TGTGCCAGTAGGGACAGTACCTATCAGCCCCAGCATTTT.

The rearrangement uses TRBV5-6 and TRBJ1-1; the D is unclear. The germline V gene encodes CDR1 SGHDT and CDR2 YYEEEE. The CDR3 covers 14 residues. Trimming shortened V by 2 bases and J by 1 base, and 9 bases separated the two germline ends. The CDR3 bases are TGTGCCAGCAGCTTCGGTGGCGGGAACACTGAAGCTTTCTTT. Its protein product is CASSFGGGNTEAFF.

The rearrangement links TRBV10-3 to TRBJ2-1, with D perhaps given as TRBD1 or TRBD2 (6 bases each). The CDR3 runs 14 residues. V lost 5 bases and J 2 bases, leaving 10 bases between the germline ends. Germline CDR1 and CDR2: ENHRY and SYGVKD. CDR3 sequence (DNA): TGTGCCATCAGTCCCGGGGGCCCCTACAATGAGCAGTTCTTC. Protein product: CAISPGGPYNEQFF.